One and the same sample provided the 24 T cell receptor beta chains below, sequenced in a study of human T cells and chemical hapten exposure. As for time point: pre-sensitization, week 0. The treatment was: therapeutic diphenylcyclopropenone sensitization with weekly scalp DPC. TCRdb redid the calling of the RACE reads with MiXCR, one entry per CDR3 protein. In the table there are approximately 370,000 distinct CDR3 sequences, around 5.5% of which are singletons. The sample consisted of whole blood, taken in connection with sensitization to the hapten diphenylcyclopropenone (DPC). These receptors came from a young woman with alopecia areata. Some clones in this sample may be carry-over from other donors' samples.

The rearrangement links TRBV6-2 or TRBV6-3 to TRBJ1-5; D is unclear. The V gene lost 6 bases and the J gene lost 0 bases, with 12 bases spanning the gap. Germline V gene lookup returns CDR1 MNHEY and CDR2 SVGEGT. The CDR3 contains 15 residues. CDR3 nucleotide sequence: TGTGCCAGCAGCTCCGACATTTATAGCAATCAGCCCCAGCATTTT. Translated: CASSSDIYSNQPQHF.

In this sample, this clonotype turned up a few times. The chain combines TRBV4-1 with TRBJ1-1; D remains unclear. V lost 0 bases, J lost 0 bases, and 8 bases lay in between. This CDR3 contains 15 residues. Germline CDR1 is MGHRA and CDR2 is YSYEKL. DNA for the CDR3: TGCGCCAGCAGCCAAGATTACAGCATGAACACTGAAGCTTTCTTT. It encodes CASSQDYSMNTEAFF.

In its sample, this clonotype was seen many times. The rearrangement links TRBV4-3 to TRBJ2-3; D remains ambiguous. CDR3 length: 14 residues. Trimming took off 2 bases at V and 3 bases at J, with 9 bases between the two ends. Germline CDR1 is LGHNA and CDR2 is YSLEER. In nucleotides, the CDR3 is TGCGCCAGCAGCCAACGATCTAGAACAGATACGCAGTATTTT. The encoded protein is CASSQRSRTDTQYF.

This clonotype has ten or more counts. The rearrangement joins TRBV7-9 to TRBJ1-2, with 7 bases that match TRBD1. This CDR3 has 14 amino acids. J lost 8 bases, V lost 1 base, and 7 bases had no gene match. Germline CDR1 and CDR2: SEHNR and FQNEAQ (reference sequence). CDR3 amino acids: CASSLDNRGWGYTF. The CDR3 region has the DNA TGTGCCAGCAGCTTAGATAACAGGGGTTGGGGCTACACCTTC. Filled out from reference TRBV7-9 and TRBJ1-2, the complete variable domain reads DTGVSQNPRHKITKRGQNVTFRCDPISEHNRLYWYRQTLGQGPEFLTYFQNEAQLEKSRLLSDRFSAERPKGSFSTLEIQRTEQGDSAMYLCASSLDNRGWGYTFGSGTRLTVV.

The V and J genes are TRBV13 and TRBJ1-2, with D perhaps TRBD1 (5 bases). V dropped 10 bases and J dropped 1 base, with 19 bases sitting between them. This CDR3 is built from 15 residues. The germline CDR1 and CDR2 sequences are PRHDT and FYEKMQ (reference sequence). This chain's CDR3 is CATGMSGALNYGYTF. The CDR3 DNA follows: TGTGCCACAGGGATGTCCGGGGCACTTAACTATGGCTACACCTTC.

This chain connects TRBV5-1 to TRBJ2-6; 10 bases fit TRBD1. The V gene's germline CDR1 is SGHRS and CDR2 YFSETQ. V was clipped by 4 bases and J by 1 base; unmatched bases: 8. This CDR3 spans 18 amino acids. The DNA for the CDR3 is TGCGCCAGCAGCGAGACCCCGGGACAGGGGTCTGGGGCCAACGTCCTGACTTTC. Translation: CASSETPGQGSGANVLTF.

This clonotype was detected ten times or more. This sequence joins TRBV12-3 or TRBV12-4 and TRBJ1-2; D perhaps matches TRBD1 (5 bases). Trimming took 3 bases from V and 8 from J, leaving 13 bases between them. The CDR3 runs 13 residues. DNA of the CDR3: TGTGCCAGCAGTTTCAGGGATTCGGGGGGCTACACCTTC. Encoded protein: CASSFRDSGGYTF.

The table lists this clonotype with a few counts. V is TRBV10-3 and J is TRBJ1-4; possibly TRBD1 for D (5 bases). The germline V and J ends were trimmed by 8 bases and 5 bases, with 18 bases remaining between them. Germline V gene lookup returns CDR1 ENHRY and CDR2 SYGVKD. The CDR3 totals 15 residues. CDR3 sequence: CAILLLRAANEKLFF. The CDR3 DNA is TGTGCCATCCTCCTTCTCAGGGCGGCGAATGAAAAACTGTTTTTT.

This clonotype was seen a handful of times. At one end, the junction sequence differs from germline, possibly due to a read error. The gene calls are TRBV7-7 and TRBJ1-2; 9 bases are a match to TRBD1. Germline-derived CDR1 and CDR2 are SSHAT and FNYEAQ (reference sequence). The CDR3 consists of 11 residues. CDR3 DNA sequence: TGTGCTAGCAGCTTAGGGGACAGGGTATTCTTC. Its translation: CASSLGDRVFF.

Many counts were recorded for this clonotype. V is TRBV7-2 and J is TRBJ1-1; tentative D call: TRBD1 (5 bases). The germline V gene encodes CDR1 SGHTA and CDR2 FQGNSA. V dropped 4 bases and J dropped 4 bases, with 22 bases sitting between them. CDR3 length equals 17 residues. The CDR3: CASSSPDDQGARTEAFF. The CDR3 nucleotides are TGTGCCAGCAGCTCCCCCGACGATCAGGGTGCGCGCACTGAAGCTTTCTTT.

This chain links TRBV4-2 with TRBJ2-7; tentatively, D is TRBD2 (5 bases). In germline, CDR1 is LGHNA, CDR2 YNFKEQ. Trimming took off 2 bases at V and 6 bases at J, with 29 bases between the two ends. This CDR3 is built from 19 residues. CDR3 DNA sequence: TGTGCCAGCAGCCAATTGGGATTCCACGGGGAGTGGTGGGGAAGCGAGCAGTACTTC. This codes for CASSQLGFHGEWWGSEQYF.

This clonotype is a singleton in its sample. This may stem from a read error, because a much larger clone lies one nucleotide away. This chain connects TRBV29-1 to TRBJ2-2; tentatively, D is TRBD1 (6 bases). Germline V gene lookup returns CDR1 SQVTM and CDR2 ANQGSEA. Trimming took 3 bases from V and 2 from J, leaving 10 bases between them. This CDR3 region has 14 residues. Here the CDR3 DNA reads TGCAGCGTTGAGACGGGACATAACACCGGGGAGCTGTTTTTT. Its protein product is CSVETGHNTGELFF.

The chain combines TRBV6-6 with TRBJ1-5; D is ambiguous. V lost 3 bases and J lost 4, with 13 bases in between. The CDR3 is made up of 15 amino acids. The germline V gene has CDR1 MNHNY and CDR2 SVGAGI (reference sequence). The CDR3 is CASSYSSRGNQPQHF. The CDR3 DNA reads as TGTGCCAGCAGTTATTCATCCCGCGGGAATCAGCCCCAGCATTTT.

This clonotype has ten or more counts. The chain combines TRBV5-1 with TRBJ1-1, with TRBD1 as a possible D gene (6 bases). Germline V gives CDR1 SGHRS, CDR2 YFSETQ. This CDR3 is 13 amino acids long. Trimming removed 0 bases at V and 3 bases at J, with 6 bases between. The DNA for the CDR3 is TGCGCCAGCAGCTTGGACAGGGACACTGAAGCTTTCTTT. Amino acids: CASSLDRDTEAFF.

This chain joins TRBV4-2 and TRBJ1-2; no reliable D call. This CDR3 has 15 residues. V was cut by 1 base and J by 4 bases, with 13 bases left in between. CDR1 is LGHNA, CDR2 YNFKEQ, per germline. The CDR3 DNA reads TGTGCCAGCAGCCAAGGTCGGACGGACCTCTATGGCTACACCTTC. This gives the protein CASSQGRTDLYGYTF.

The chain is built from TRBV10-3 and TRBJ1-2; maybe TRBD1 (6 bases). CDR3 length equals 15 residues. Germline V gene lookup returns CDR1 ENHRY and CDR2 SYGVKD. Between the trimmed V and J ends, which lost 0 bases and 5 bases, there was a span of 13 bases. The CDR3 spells CAISESKGGRYGYTF. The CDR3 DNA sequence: TGTGCCATCAGTGAGTCGAAAGGGGGTCGGTATGGCTACACCTTC.

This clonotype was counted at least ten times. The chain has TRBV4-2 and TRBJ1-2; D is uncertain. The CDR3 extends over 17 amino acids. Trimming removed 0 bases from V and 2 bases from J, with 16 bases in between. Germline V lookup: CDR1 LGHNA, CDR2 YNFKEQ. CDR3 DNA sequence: TGTGCCAGCAGCCAAGAGATTCGGCGGGGTCAGAACTATGGCTACACCTTC. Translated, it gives CASSQEIRRGQNYGYTF.

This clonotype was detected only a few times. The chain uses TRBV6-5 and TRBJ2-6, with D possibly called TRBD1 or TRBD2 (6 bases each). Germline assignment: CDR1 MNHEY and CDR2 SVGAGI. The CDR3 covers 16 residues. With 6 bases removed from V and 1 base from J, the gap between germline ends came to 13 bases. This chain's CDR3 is CASSRGGRSGANVLTF. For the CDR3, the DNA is TGTGCCAGCAGCAGGGGAGGCCGTTCTGGGGCCAACGTCCTGACTTTC.

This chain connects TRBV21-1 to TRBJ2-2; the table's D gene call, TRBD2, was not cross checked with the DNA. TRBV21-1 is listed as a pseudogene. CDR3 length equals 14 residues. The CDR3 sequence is CASSADSNTGELFF. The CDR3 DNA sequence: TGTGCCAGCAGCGCGGACTCGAACACCGGGGAGCTGTTTTTT.

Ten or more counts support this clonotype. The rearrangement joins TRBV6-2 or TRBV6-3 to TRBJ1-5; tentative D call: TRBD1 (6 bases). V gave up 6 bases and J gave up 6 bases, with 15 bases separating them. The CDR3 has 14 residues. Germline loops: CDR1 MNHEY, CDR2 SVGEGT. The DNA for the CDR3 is TGTGCCAGCAGCCCGGGACAAGAAAGTCAGCCCCAGCATTTT. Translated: CASSPGQESQPQHF.

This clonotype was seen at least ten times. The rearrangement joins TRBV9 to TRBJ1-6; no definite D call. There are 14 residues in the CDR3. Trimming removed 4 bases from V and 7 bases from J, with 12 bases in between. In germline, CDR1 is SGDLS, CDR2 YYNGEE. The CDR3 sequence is CASSQTAGNSPLHF. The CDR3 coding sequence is TGTGCCAGCAGCCAGACCGCCGGGAATTCACCCCTCCACTTT.

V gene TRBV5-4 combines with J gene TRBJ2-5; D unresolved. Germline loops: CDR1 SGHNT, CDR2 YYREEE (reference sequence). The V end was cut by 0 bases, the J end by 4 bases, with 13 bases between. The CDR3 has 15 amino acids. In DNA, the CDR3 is TGTGCCAGCAGCTTGGAGGTTGGGCCCACAGAGACCCAGTACTTC. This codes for CASSLEVGPTETQYF.

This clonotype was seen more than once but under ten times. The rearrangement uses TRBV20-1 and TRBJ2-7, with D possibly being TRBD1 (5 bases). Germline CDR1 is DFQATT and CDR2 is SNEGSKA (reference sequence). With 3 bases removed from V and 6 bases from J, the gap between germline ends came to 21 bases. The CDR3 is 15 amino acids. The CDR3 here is CSASAPRQIGPEQYF. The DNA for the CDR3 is TGCAGTGCTAGCGCCCCAAGACAGATTGGTCCCGAGCAGTACTTC.

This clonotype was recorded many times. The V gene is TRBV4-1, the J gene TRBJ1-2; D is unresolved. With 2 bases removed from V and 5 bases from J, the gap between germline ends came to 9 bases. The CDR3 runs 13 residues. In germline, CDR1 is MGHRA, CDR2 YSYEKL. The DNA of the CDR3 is TGCGCCAGCAGCCAAATGGGAGCGTATGGCTACACCTTC. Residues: CASSQMGAYGYTF.